These T cell receptor beta chains were read from a single sample in a study of blood T cells in healthy people across ages. TCRdb processed the 5' RACE reads anew with MiXCR; each CDR3 protein has one entry. The sample gives 550,000 to 750,000 distinct CDR3 sequences, 20% to 25% of which show up once; roughly 3.4% is in the top ten. Input material: blood. The receptors shown here come from a man aged 65 to 79 in good health. Both conserved end residues are part of each CDR3. Clone size appears in some rows only: once, few, many, or a class for an expanded clone.

NA TRBJ2-1 TRBV5-6 CASSRDSKSFYSYNEQFF
NA TRBJ2-3 TRBV19 CATRGTGAPDTQYF
many TRBJ2-3 TRBV28 CASRALGGSRTDTQYF
many TRBJ2-3 TRBV3-1 CASSLSSVGRRRDGSSHTDTQYF
few TRBJ2-5 TRBV9 CASGRGKEQYF
NA TRBJ2-4 TRBV28 CASRTTSDIQYF
NA TRBJ1-5 TRBV6-6 CASSYVGGEQPQHF
few TRBJ1-5 TRBV20-1 CSARPGTGVQPQHF
few TRBJ2-6 TRBV5-8 CASSIWGSGANVLTF
few TRBJ2-2 TRBV5-1 CASSPLGGQGPGELFF
few TRBJ2-1 TRBV5-1 CASSTAGTSGSNEQFF
NA TRBJ2-5 TRBV20-1 CSALGQGIEETQYF
NA TRBJ1-4 TRBV12-3/TRBV12-4 CASSPGRSNEKLFF
NA TRBJ2-3 TRBV5-1 CASSLGGSDTDTQYF
few TRBJ2-5 TRBV21-1 CASTPASGGETQYF
NA TRBJ1-2 TRBV28 CASSTWDGPFNYGYTF
NA TRBJ2-1 TRBV5-1 CATRPGTSGFNEQFF
NA TRBJ1-3 TRBV7-8 CASSLLTMTAGSGNTIYF